A selection of T cell receptor beta chains follows, all from one sample in a study of graft-versus-host responses after intestinal transplantation. Repertoires were generated with immunoSEQ multiplex PCR, while TCRdb's copy carries only in-frame clones and drops some. This table holds 65,000 to 85,000 clones, roughly 84% found once. Which antigens these TCRs recognize remains unknown. The source material was unstimulated CD8+ T cells sorted from spleen or lymph node cells, sampled before transplant. The receptors stem from a human donor who was the organ donor for an intestinal transplant. Each CDR3 is given with its conserved first and last residue. D genes are given only for firm matches. Some rows mark clone size as missing; the rest say once, few, many or name a class of expanded clone.

>NA|TRBJ1-3|NA|TRBV7-6
TGTGCCAGCAGCTTAGTCTCTGCAGACAGCCCCATATATTTT
CASSLVSADSPIYF
>NA|TRBJ2-7|NA|TRBV7-2
TGTGCCAGCAGCTTCCAGGGGGGTCCCTACGAGCAGTACTTC
CASSFQGGPYEQYF
>NA|TRBJ2-7|TRBD1|TRBV4-1
TGCGCCAGCAGCCCCGACAGGGGATCCTACGAGCAGTACTTC
CASSPDRGSYEQYF
>NA|TRBJ2-1|TRBD2|TRBV5-8
TGTGCCAGCAGCTGGGCCGAGAGCGGGGGTTACAATGAGCAGTTCTTC
CASSWAESGGYNEQFF
>NA|TRBJ2-1|TRBD2|TRBV6-4
TGTGCCAGCAGTGACGGGACTAGCGGGGGCAATGAGCAGTTCTTC
CASSDGTSGGNEQFF
>NA|TRBJ2-3|NA|TRBV4-1
TGCGCCAGCAGCCAAGATCTGATGCGAACAGATACGCAGTATTTT
CASSQDLMRTDTQYF
>NA|TRBJ2-7|NA|TRBV28
TGTGCCAGCAGTACAGGGAGCTCCTACGAGCAGTACTTC
CASSTGSSYEQYF
>once|TRBJ1-4|NA|TRBV28
TGTGCCAGCAGTAGACTGAGGCAGACCGATGAAAAACTGTTTTTT
CASSRLRQTDEKLFF
>NA|TRBJ2-7|TRBD1|TRBV30
TGTGCCTGGAACTCGGGGACAGGGGATGTCGAGCAGTACTTC
CAWNSGTGDVEQYF
>NA|TRBJ2-7|NA|TRBV4-1
TGCGCCAGCAGCCAAAGATGGGGGGCAGCATCCTACGAGCAGTACTTC
CASSQRWGAASYEQYF
>NA|TRBJ2-3|NA|TRBV28
TGTGCCAGCAGTTTGAGCCGGGACTTTTACACAGATACGCAGTATTTT
CASSLSRDFYTDTQYF
>NA|TRBJ2-1|TRBD2|TRBV6-5
TGTGCCAGCAGTTTTGCGGGGGGGCCTAACAATGAGCAGTTCTTC
CASSFAGGPNNEQFF
>NA|TRBJ2-1|NA|TRBV5-1
TGCGCCAGCAGCTTTTTTAATTCTGGGGGGAATGAGCAGTTCTTC
CASSFFNSGGNEQFF
>NA|TRBJ2-3|TRBD2|TRBV27
TGTGCCAGCACCCGAGGTGCAGGGAGGGTAGATACGCAGTATTTT
CASTRGAGRVDTQYF
>NA|TRBJ2-2|NA|TRBV7-8
TGTGCCAGCAGCCTTAGCCGGCCGGGCTACGGGGAGCTGTTTTTT
CASSLSRPGYGELFF
>NA|TRBJ2-3|NA|TRBV4-2
TGTGCCAGCAGCCTCTGGAGCCTAAAACTCACAGATACGCAGTATTTT
CASSLWSLKLTDTQYF
>NA|TRBJ2-1|NA|TRBV4-1
TGCGCCAGCAGCCAATGGCTAACCAACAATGAGCAGTTCTTC
CASSQWLTNNEQFF
>NA|TRBJ1-5|NA|TRBV4-1
TGCGCCAGCAGCCAAGATCTTATGGAGGGCTCTCAGCCCCAGCATTTT
CASSQDLMEGSQPQHF
>NA|TRBJ1-2|NA|TRBV29-1
TGCAGCGTTGAATCGGGGTCAAACTATGGCTACACCTTC
CSVESGSNYGYTF
>NA|TRBJ1-3|TRBD1|TRBV9
TGTGTCAGCAGCGTAGAGGGACAGACCTCTGGAAACACCATATATTTT
CVSSVEGQTSGNTIYF
>NA|TRBJ1-1|NA|TRBV27
TGTGCCAGCAGTTTTATAGGGACCCCTCCACACACTGAAGCTTTCTTT
CASSFIGTPPHTEAFF
>NA|TRBJ2-5|NA|TRBV15
TGTGCCACCAGCAGAGACCCGGGGGCAGAGACCCAGTACTTC
CATSRDPGAETQYF
>NA|TRBJ1-1|NA|TRBV28
TGTGCCAGCAGCGCCGAGGCCCCCTCGGGAGCTTTCTTT
CASSAEAPSGAFF
>once|TRBJ2-3|NA|TRBV12-5
TGTGCTAGTGGTAGTCCCGGGACGGGAGACGATACGCAGTATTTT
CASGSPGTGDDTQYF
>NA|TRBJ2-1|NA|TRBV5-6
TGTGCCAGCACCCGGGACTTTGCCTACAATGAGCAGTTCTTC
CASTRDFAYNEQFF
>NA|TRBJ1-4|NA|TRBV7-9
TGTGCCAGCAGTCCTTCGAACAGTTTATTTTATGAAAAACTGTTTTTT
CASSPSNSLFYEKLFF
>NA|TRBJ2-7|TRBD1|TRBV28
TGTGCCAGCAGTCCTGGGAAAGGGCTCAGGGGGATCGAGCAGTACTTC
CASSPGKGLRGIEQYF
>NA|TRBJ1-1|NA|TRBV27
TGTGCCAGCAGTCCGCTCCTTGCGAACACTGAAGCTTTCTTT
CASSPLLANTEAFF
>NA|TRBJ2-3|NA|TRBV2
TGTGCCAGCGGAAGGGCAGTCGGCACAGATACGCAGTATTTT
CASGRAVGTDTQYF
>NA|TRBJ1-1|TRBD1|TRBV28
TGTGCCAGCACCACCCCCAGGGGGCTCGCCGAGAACACTGAAGCTTTCTTT
CASTTPRGLAENTEAFF
>NA|TRBJ1-2|NA|TRBV27
TGTGCCAGCAGCCCATTCCCTCAGGGGATAGATGGCTACACCTTC
CASSPFPQGIDGYTF
>NA|TRBJ2-1|NA|TRBV15
TGTGCCACCAGCAGCGTTGGGGGGATTTTGAATGAGCAGTTCTTC
CATSSVGGILNEQFF
>NA|TRBJ2-2|NA|TRBV16
TGTGCCAGCGAGAAGGGGACCGCACCCGGGGAGCTGTTTTTT
CASEKGTAPGELFF
>NA|TRBJ1-3|TRBD1|TRBV7-8
TGTGCCAGCAGCCGAAAGGGACAGCGAACCTCTGGAAACACCATATATTTT
CASSRKGQRTSGNTIYF
>NA|TRBJ2-2|NA|TRBV11-3
TGTGCCAGCAGCTTAGATGGGGGGCCTGGGGAGCTGTTTTTT
CASSLDGGPGELFF
>NA|TRBJ1-3|NA|TRBV7-9
TGTGCCAGCAGCCCCAGGGGAGACGGAAACACCATATATTTT
CASSPRGDGNTIYF
>NA|TRBJ1-5|NA|TRBV4-1
TGCGCCAGCAGCCAGGGGAGGGGAGGTCAGCCCCAGCATTTT
CASSQGRGGQPQHF
>NA|TRBJ2-1|NA|TRBV20-1
TGCAGTGCTCCTCGTGTGGAGCAGTTCTTC
CSAPRVEQFF
>NA|TRBJ1-6|NA|TRBV6-1
TGTGCCAGCAGTGAATATAATTCACCCCTCCACTTT
CASSEYNSPLHF
>NA|TRBJ2-4|TRBD1|TRBV5-8
TGTGCCAGCAGCTCCGGGACAGGGCCCCAAAACATTCAGTACTTC
CASSSGTGPQNIQYF
>NA|TRBJ2-7|TRBD1|TRBV2
TGTGCCAGCAAGTTTGACAGGGGACCCTCCTACGAGCAGTACTTC
CASKFDRGPSYEQYF
>few|TRBJ1-6|NA|TRBV14
TGTGCCAGCAGCCTCGAAGTAGGGGGGAATTCACCCCTCCACTTT
CASSLEVGGNSPLHF
>NA|TRBJ2-7|NA|TRBV28
TGTGCCAGCAGTTTAAATCGATACGAGCAGTACTTC
CASSLNRYEQYF
>NA|TRBJ1-2|NA|TRBV6-1
TGTGCCAGCAGCCCGACAGTGAACTATGGCTACACCTTC
CASSPTVNYGYTF
>once|TRBJ2-3|NA|TRBV21-1
TGTGCCAGCAGCAAAGGTAGGCCGGAGCAGGATACGCAGTATTTT
CASSKGRPEQDTQYF
>few|TRBJ2-1|NA|TRBV10-2
TGCGCCAGCCCAAGGGCGGACAATGAGCAGTTCTTC
CASPRADNEQFF
>NA|TRBJ2-5|NA|TRBV28
TGTGCCAGCAGCCTCCGGGGGAGAGAGACCCAGTACTTC
CASSLRGRETQYF
>NA|TRBJ1-1|NA|TRBV28
TGTGCCAGCAGTAATTGGGGTGAAGCTTTCTTT
CASSNWGEAFF
>once|TRBJ1-1|NA|TRBV2
TGTGCCAGCCCTAAGCCTGGGTTCATGAACACTGAAGCTTTCTTT
CASPKPGFMNTEAFF
>NA|TRBJ2-7|NA|TRBV5-4
TGTGCCAGCAGCTTGAAGGAGGGCGCAATCTACGAGCAGTACTTC
CASSLKEGAIYEQYF
>NA|TRBJ2-1|TRBD1|TRBV4-1
TGCGCCAGCAGCCGGACAGGGGATGAGCAGTTCTTC
CASSRTGDEQFF
>NA|TRBJ1-2|TRBD1|TRBV28
TGTGCCAGCAGTTTGACGACAGGGACTCAGGGCTACACCTTC
CASSLTTGTQGYTF